A selection of T cell receptor beta chains follows, all from one sample in a study of Ad26.COV2.S vaccination and SARS-CoV-2 variants. Here immunoSEQ multiplex PCR was the method, and the copy in TCRdb shows in-frame clones only, minus some. The data hold 43,000 or so clones, with about 80% observed a single time. This sample comprised peripheral blood, obtained after recovery from COVID-19. The receptors were gathered from a human donor who had recovered from COVID-19. The CDR3 runs from the conserved cysteine through the conserved F or W.

V gene,CDR3 length,J gene,CDR3 protein
TRBV12-5,13,TRBJ2-5,CALGRGSGETQYF
TRBV5-8,12,TRBJ1-4,CASSGDGEKLFF
TRBV18,15,TRBJ2-1,CASSPNGGPYNEQFF
TRBV11-2,17,TRBJ1-4,CASSRRTGAAVDEKLFF
TRBV7-7,13,TRBJ1-6,CASSLEKESPLHF
TRBV25-1,17,TRBJ2-2,CASSGSTTSHPDGELFF
TRBV11-2,16,TRBJ1-2,CASSPTRGRTLYGYTF
TRBV20-1,14,TRBJ1-5,CSASASLESQPQHF
TRBV7-3,13,TRBJ2-3,CASSPGSTDTQYF
TRBV6-5,15,TRBJ1-5,CASRPRQGFNQPQHF
TRBV5-1,15,TRBJ1-6,CASSGQGQGSSPLHF
TRBV29-1,17,TRBJ2-3,CSVVGGGGDLRTDTQYF
TRBV10-1,14,TRBJ2-2,CASSGTEGAGELFF
TRBV6-1,16,TRBJ1-1,CASSEGVGAMNTEAFF
TRBV20-1,13,TRBJ1-3,CSASQRGAATIYF
TRBV7-9,15,TRBJ2-7,CASSSTNLARGEQYF
TRBV6-5,15,TRBJ1-5,CASSSTGGYNQPQHF
TRBV19,13,TRBJ2-2,CASSIKGTGELFF
TRBV5-5,13,TRBJ1-1,CASSLVGSIEAFF
TRBV5-1,17,TRBJ2-1,CASSFAPTASSYNEQFF
TRBV5-1,16,TRBJ1-1,CASSLAGTGRNTEAFF
TRBV5-1,14,TRBJ2-3,CASSDRSSTDTQYF
TRBV7-8,16,TRBJ1-1,CASSFPHRQGFTEAFF
TRBV5-6,14,TRBJ1-4,CASSFGAANEKLFF
TRBV6-5,12,TRBJ1-1,CASSFGRSGAFF
TRBV5-1,16,TRBJ2-1,CASSSGLAGAGGEQFF